These 29 T cell receptor beta chains came from one sample sequenced in a study of human T cells and chemical hapten exposure. Time point meaning: pre-sensitization, week 0. The treatment is: therapeutic diphenylcyclopropenone sensitization with weekly scalp DPC. TCRdb re-derived calls from the RACE reads in MiXCR, one entry per CDR3 protein. Among more than 300,000 distinct CDR3 sequences listed, 4% to 6% were seen once. The sample in question was whole blood, obtained in connection with sensitization to the hapten diphenylcyclopropenone (DPC). The receptors shown here come from a woman aged 45 to 65 with alopecia areata. Some clones in this sample may be carry-over from other donors' samples.

This clonotype was seen ten or more times. The rearrangement uses TRBV20-1 and TRBJ1-1; no firm D call. The CDR3 totals 14 residues. The V gene lost 7 bases and the J gene lost 3 bases, with 18 bases spanning the gap. In germline, CDR1 is DFQATT, CDR2 SNEGSKA (reference sequence). The chain's CDR3 is CSVASGDRYTEAFF. The CDR3 DNA reads as TGCAGTGTTGCGTCCGGGGATAGGTACACTGAAGCTTTCTTT.

In its sample, this clonotype was seen many times. The chain is built from TRBV20-1 and TRBJ2-3; possibly TRBD2 for D (5 bases). With 8 bases removed from V and 1 base from J, the gap between germline ends came to 16 bases. Germline assignment: CDR1 DFQATT and CDR2 SNEGSKA (reference sequence). This CDR3 has 14 residues. In DNA, the CDR3 is TGCAGTTCCCTCTCCCCGGAGGGCACAGATACGCAGTATTTT. It specifies CSSLSPEGTDTQYF.

This chain connects TRBV12-5 to TRBJ1-5; 9 bases are shared with TRBD1. Trimming at V came to 0 bases and at J to 4 bases, leaving 10 bases not matched to a gene. The germline V gene encodes CDR1 LGHNT and CDR2 FRNRAP. This CDR3 has 18 amino acids. The CDR3 loop reads CASGLVRAGQGTNQPQHF. For the CDR3, the DNA is TGTGCTAGTGGTTTGGTACGGGCGGGACAGGGAACTAATCAGCCCCAGCATTTT.

The chain couples TRBV6-2 or TRBV6-3 to TRBJ1-1; D call uncertain. CDR1 and CDR2 from the germline V gene are MNHEY and SVGEGT. The V end lost 2 bases, the J end lost 8 bases, and 6 bases lay between the germline ends. The CDR3 spans 11 residues. The CDR3 is CASSYNLEAFF. For the CDR3, the DNA is TGTGCCAGCAGTTACAATCTCGAAGCTTTCTTT.

This clonotype was detected ten times or more. The chain links TRBV29-1 to TRBJ2-7; maybe TRBD2 (7 bases). Trimming pared 1 base from V and 11 bases from J, leaving 15 bases between. The CDR3 runs to 12 residues. Per the germline V gene, CDR1 is SQVTM and CDR2 is ANQGSEA. DNA of the CDR3: TGCAGCGTTGAAGGGGCGGGGGCGATTGAGTACTTC. It translates to CSVEGAGAIEYF.

This chain connects TRBV30 to TRBJ2-7, with 11 bases identical to TRBD1. CDR1 and CDR2 (germline): GTSNPN, SVGIG (reference sequence). This CDR3 contains 15 residues. J was trimmed by 2 bases and V by 1 base; bases with no gene match: 4. The CDR3 loop is CAWSAGTGGPYEQYF. In DNA form, the CDR3 reads TGTGCCTGGAGTGCCGGGACAGGGGGTCCCTACGAGCAGTACTTC.

This clonotype was counted a few times. The gene calls are TRBV30 and TRBJ2-7; D may correspond to TRBD1 or TRBD2 (6 bases each). V was cut by 0 bases and J by 4 bases, with 16 bases left in between. The CDR3 length is 15 residues. From germline, CDR1 is GTSNPN and CDR2 SVGIG (reference sequence). CDR3 sequence reads: CAWSVRGARIYEQYF. DNA for the CDR3: TGTGCCTGGAGTGTAAGGGGGGCGAGGATTTACGAGCAGTACTTC.

The chain carries TRBV27 and TRBJ2-7, with D perhaps matching TRBD1 (6 bases). Germline CDR1 is MNHEY and CDR2 is SMNVEV (reference sequence). Between the trimmed V and J ends, which lost 7 bases and 0 bases, there was a span of 16 bases. The CDR3 consists of 15 residues. The CDR3 bases are TGTGCCAGCAAGTCCACTGTGGGGGCCTCCTACGAGCAGTACTTC. Amino acids: CASKSTVGASYEQYF.

The J gene is TRBJ1-1, the V gene TRBV5-1; maybe TRBD1 (5 bases). The V gene's germline CDR1 is SGHRS and CDR2 YFSETQ. This CDR3 comprises 16 residues. The ends were cut back, 4 bases at V and 7 bases at J, with 23 bases in the middle. The CDR3 here is CASSPLRGATGSEAFF. The CDR3 DNA follows: TGCGCCAGCAGCCCCCTCAGAGGGGCGACGGGAAGTGAAGCTTTCTTT.

This clonotype showed up many times. V and J are TRBV28 and TRBJ2-1; TRBD2 agrees at 9 bases. The V gene end was trimmed by 5 bases and the J gene end by 7 bases; junction bases not matched to a gene: 6. Looked up from germline, CDR1 is MDHEN and CDR2 is SYDVKM. The CDR3 has 14 residues. This CDR3 is CASSPSGNSNEQFF. The DNA for the CDR3 is TGTGCCAGCAGTCCTAGCGGGAATTCGAATGAGCAGTTCTTC.

The table lists this clonotype with many counts. The gene calls are TRBV4-2 and TRBJ2-7; 10 bases line up with TRBD2. The CDR3 contains 15 residues. Germline V lookup: CDR1 LGHNA, CDR2 YNFKEQ. The J segment lost 3 bases and the V segment lost 0 bases, leaving 2 bases of the junction unmatched. The CDR3 sequence is CASSQDPSGGYEQYF. The CDR3 region has the DNA TGTGCCAGCAGCCAAGACCCTAGCGGGGGCTACGAGCAGTACTTC.

This clonotype was counted ten times or more. The gene calls are TRBV12-3 or TRBV12-4 and TRBJ1-2; 7 bases agree with TRBD1. The CDR3 runs 13 residues. The ends lost 5 bases at V and 4 bases at J; junction bases unmatched: 4. CDR3 DNA: TGTGCCAGCAGTCCGACAGGGAGCTATGGCTACACCTTC. Translation gives CASSPTGSYGYTF.

There are many counts of this clonotype. The V gene is TRBV20-1, the J gene TRBJ2-7; TRBD2 is a possible D gene (5 bases). The CDR3 runs to 14 residues. Germline V CDR1 and CDR2: DFQATT, SNEGSKA (reference sequence). V was trimmed by 1 base and J by 0 bases, leaving 10 bases between them. The CDR3 spells CSARGVASSYEQYF. The CDR3 DNA reads as TGCAGTGCTAGAGGGGTAGCGAGCTCCTACGAGCAGTACTTC.

The chain is built from TRBV3-1 and TRBJ1-1; D perhaps matches TRBD1 (5 bases). Germline CDR1 is LGHDT and CDR2 is YNNKEL (reference sequence). This CDR3 is built from 13 residues. V was pared by 0 bases and J by 10 bases, with 12 bases between. In nucleotides, the CDR3 is TGTGCCAGCAGCCAAGAATGGGGGAGGGTAGCTTTCTTT. Its translation: CASSQEWGRVAFF.

The chain recombines TRBV7-8 with TRBJ1-2; D unresolved. Between the trimmed V and J ends, which lost 4 bases and 5 bases, there was a span of 14 bases. CDR3 size: 14 residues. Germline loops: CDR1 SGHVS, CDR2 FQNEAQ. Written as DNA, the CDR3 is TGTGCCAGCAGCTCAGGACGGAGAGGATATGGCTACACCTTC. As protein: CASSSGRRGYGYTF.

This clonotype was seen many times. The V gene is TRBV7-9, the J gene TRBJ2-1; the match to TRBD2 covers 7 bases. This CDR3 comprises 14 residues. The junction had 5 bases not matched to a gene; V was cut back by 5 bases and J by 4 bases. Germline V gene sequence: CDR1 SEHNR, CDR2 FQNEAQ (reference sequence). CDR3: CASSVSSGYNEQFF. The CDR3 bases are TGTGCCAGCAGCGTCTCTAGCGGATACAATGAGCAGTTCTTC.

In this sample, this clonotype turned up a few times. The rearrangement links TRBV6-2 or TRBV6-3 to TRBJ1-2; weak D call: TRBD1 (5 bases). The V end lost 4 bases, the J end lost 4 bases, and 10 bases lay between the germline ends. The germline V gene has CDR1 MNHEY and CDR2 SVGEGT. The CDR3 loop spans 13 amino acids. CDR3 region: CASSSAGPYGYTF. The CDR3, as DNA: TGTGCCAGCAGTTCGGCAGGGCCCTATGGCTACACCTTC.

With respect to this clonotype: The conserved phenylalanine or tryptophan normally closing the CDR3 is absent here, so this likely arose from a read error. The rearrangement links TRBV11-3 to TRBJ2-1; D is ambiguous. Germline V gene sequence: CDR1 SGHNT, CDR2 YENEEA. CDR3 length: 13 residues. With 1 base removed from V and 2 bases from J, the gap between germline ends came to 3 bases. The CDR3 DNA follows: TGTGCCAGCAGCTTAGCCCCCTACAATGAGCAGTTCTAC. Protein product: CASSLAPYNEQFY.

This clonotype showed up just a few times. The rearrangement links TRBV4-1 to TRBJ2-5, with D hard to call. V lost 1 base to trimming and J lost 4 bases, with 10 bases between them. Germline V CDR1 and CDR2: MGHRA, YSYEKL. The CDR3 contains 14 residues. DNA for the CDR3: TGCGCCAGCAGCCAAGTCTCAGCTATAGAGACCCAGTACTTC. This codes for CASSQVSAIETQYF.

In its sample, this clonotype was seen many times. This chain connects TRBV7-9 to TRBJ1-5; D is unclear. Germline loops: CDR1 SEHNR, CDR2 FQNEAQ (reference sequence). V was trimmed by 5 bases and J by 0 bases, leaving 11 bases between them. The CDR3 contains 15 residues. CDR3 bases: TGTGCCAGCAGCGGCCCAGGTAATAGCAATCAGCCCCAGCATTTT. This sequence encodes CASSGPGNSNQPQHF. Full variable domain (missing parts from reference TRBV7-9 and TRBJ1-5): DTGVSQNPRHKITKRGQNVTFRCDPISEHNRLYWYRQTLGQGPEFLTYFQNEAQLEKSRLLSDRFSAERPKGSFSTLEIQRTEQGDSAMYLCASSGPGNSNQPQHFGDGTRLSIL.

The chain employs TRBV12-3 or TRBV12-4 and TRBJ1-5; D is uncertain. This CDR3 has 13 amino acids. V lost 6 bases and J lost 1, with 7 bases in between. The DNA of the CDR3 is TGTGCCAGCAGCGCCATGAGCAATCAGCCCCAGCATTTT. Residues: CASSAMSNQPQHF.

This clonotype was counted ten times or more. The chain couples TRBV2 to TRBJ2-3; D not resolved. CDR3 size: 13 residues. V gave up 11 bases and J gave up 5 bases, with 17 bases separating them. Germline CDR1 SNHLY, CDR2 FYNNEI. CDR3 protein: CAWRSFPGDTQYF. The CDR3 DNA reads as TGTGCCTGGCGGTCCTTTCCGGGAGATACGCAGTATTTT.

This clonotype was counted at least ten times. V is TRBV5-5 and J is TRBJ2-5; D uncertain. Looked up from germline, CDR1 is SGHKS and CDR2 is YYEKEE (reference sequence). The length of the CDR3 is 13 residues. Trimming took 4 bases from V and 4 from J, leaving 11 bases between them. CDR3 nucleotides: TGTGCCAGCAGCCCTCTTGAAAGAGAGACCCAGTACTTC. This translates into CASSPLERETQYF.

This clonotype showed up many times. The chain has TRBV12-3 or TRBV12-4 and TRBJ2-3, with 11 bases lining up with TRBD1. The CDR3 extends over 16 amino acids. V dropped 4 bases and J dropped 0; count of bases not matched to a gene: 3. The CDR3 DNA reads TGTGCCAGCAGTTGGACAGGGGGCGGGAGCACAGATACGCAGTATTTT. This encodes CASSWTGGGSTDTQYF.

This clonotype was seen at least ten times. The chain carries TRBV28 and TRBJ2-3; no reliable D call. V lost 8 bases and J lost 3, with 9 bases in between. Looked up from germline, CDR1 is MDHEN and CDR2 is SYDVKM. The CDR3 length is 12 residues. The CDR3 here is CASYGLTDTQYF. For the CDR3, the DNA is TGTGCCAGCTACGGTCTAACAGATACGCAGTATTTT.

The chain links TRBV20-1 to TRBJ2-3; no definite D call. The germline gives CDR1 DFQATT, CDR2 SNEGSKA (reference sequence). CDR3 length equals 13 residues. The ends were cut back, 5 bases at V and 4 bases at J, with 13 bases in the middle. This CDR3 is CSAPRVPADTQYF. Written as DNA, the CDR3 is TGCAGTGCTCCACGGGTCCCCGCAGATACGCAGTATTTT.

This clonotype was detected only a few times. The genes are TRBV3-1 and TRBJ2-3, with 10 nucleotides matching TRBD2. CDR1 is LGHDT and CDR2 is YNNKEL in the germline V gene (reference sequence). The CDR3 contains 15 residues. V gave up 6 bases and J gave up 0 bases; unmatched junction bases: 3. CDR3 in amino acids: CASRQLAGSTDTQYF. The CDR3, as DNA: TGTGCCAGCAGGCAACTAGCGGGGAGCACAGATACGCAGTATTTT.

This clonotype was picked up many times. J is TRBJ2-1 and V is TRBV6-1; 8 bases fit TRBD1. Trimming cost V 10 bases and J 3 bases; bases outside gene matches: 8. CDR1 MNHNS and CDR2 SASEGT come from the germline V gene. CDR3 length equals 14 residues. The CDR3 is CATSDRVGYNEQFF. The CDR3, as DNA: TGTGCCACCTCGGACAGGGTAGGCTACAATGAGCAGTTCTTC.

In its sample, this clonotype was seen many times. This chain joins TRBV5-1 and TRBJ1-1; D uncertain. The CDR3 contains 15 residues. V was shortened by 2 bases and J by 5 bases, with 16 bases between the two germline ends. Germline assignment: CDR1 SGHRS and CDR2 YFSETQ. The CDR3 spells CASSLIGPSQTEAFF. CDR3 sequence (DNA): TGCGCCAGCAGCTTAATAGGGCCTAGTCAAACTGAAGCTTTCTTT. Full variable domain (remainder filled in from reference TRBV5-1 and TRBJ1-1): KAGVTQTPRYLIKTRGQQVTLSCSPISGHRSVSWYQQTPGQGLQFLFEYFSETQRNKGNFPGRFSGRQFSNSRSEMNVSTLELGDSALYLCASSLIGPSQTEAFFGQGTRLTVV.